The 14 T cell receptor beta chains reported below all come from one sample, sequenced in a study of T cells after yellow fever vaccination. Each CDR3 protein is one row after TCRdb ran MiXCR on the 5' RACE reads. The table has 610,000 or so distinct CDR3 sequences, 9% to 15% seen once. This specimen was PBMCs, taken on the day of the yellow fever booster vaccination. These TCRs come from a young man who received the YFV17D yellow fever vaccine.

The sample holds many counts of this clonotype. The chain has TRBV5-1 and TRBJ2-3; D call uncertain. Germline V gene data show CDR1 as SGHRS and CDR2 as YFSETQ. The CDR3 extends over 12 amino acids. Trimming cost V 0 bases and J 5 bases, with 4 bases left between them. The CDR3 spells CASSLAEDTQYF. The CDR3 DNA sequence: TGCGCCAGCAGCTTGGCCGAAGATACGCAGTATTTT.

The rearrangement links TRBV18 to TRBJ1-4; D is undetermined. Germline CDR1 and CDR2: KGHSH and LQKENI. The V end lost 5 bases, the J end lost 8 bases, and 18 bases lay between the germline ends. The length of the CDR3 is 15 residues. CDR3 loop: CASSYRRNVWEKLFF. In DNA, the CDR3 is TGTGCCAGCTCATACCGGAGAAACGTCTGGGAAAAACTGTTTTTT.

In this sample, this clonotype turned up once. V gene TRBV7-2 combines with J gene TRBJ1-4; D ambiguous. Germline V gene data show CDR1 as SGHTA and CDR2 as FQGNSA. The CDR3 totals 16 residues. Trimming cost V 2 bases and J 0 bases, with 10 bases left between them. The CDR3 is CASSLNSSATNEKLFF. CDR3 coding DNA: TGTGCCAGCAGCTTAAACAGCTCTGCAACTAATGAAAAACTGTTTTTT.

The V and J genes are TRBV6-1 and TRBJ2-7; TRBD2 matches at 8 bases. This CDR3 is built from 14 residues. V gave up 6 bases and J gave up 3 bases; unmatched junction bases: 7. Germline lookup yields CDR1 MNHNS and CDR2 SASEGT. Here the CDR3 reads CASRSGSLVYEQYF. Here the CDR3 DNA reads TGTGCCAGCAGAAGCGGGAGTTTAGTCTACGAGCAGTACTTC.

Many counts were recorded for this clonotype. J is TRBJ2-3 and V is TRBV4-2; D not resolved. Trimming shortened V by 0 bases and J by 0 bases, and 7 bases separated the two germline ends. CDR1 LGHNA and CDR2 YNFKEQ come from the germline V gene. CDR3 length: 15 residues. As DNA, the CDR3 is TGTGCCAGCAGCCAAGACACAACAAGCACAGATACGCAGTATTTT. It specifies CASSQDTTSTDTQYF.

The chain uses TRBV6-1 and TRBJ2-3; D is uncertain. The CDR3 has 13 residues. From germline, CDR1 is MNHNS and CDR2 SASEGT. Trimming cost V 2 bases and J 5 bases, with 8 bases left between them. The CDR3 nucleotides are TGTGCCAGCAGTGAACCCCCCCAAGATACGCAGTATTTT. Translated, it gives CASSEPPQDTQYF.

There are a few counts of this clonotype. The V and J genes are TRBV7-9 and TRBJ1-1; 7 bases map to TRBD1. J lost 1 base, V lost 5 bases, and 7 bases had no gene match. Germline CDR1 SEHNR, CDR2 FQNEAQ (reference sequence). The CDR3 covers 15 residues. The CDR3 nucleotides read TGTGCCAGCAGCGACATCGACAGGGCGAACACTGAAGCTTTCTTT. Its translation is CASSDIDRANTEAFF.

This clonotype appeared many times. This chain connects TRBV5-4 to TRBJ2-7, with 15 positions matching TRBD2. CDR3 length: 16 amino acids. V lost 5 bases to trimming and J lost 4 bases; unmatched junction nucleotides: 7. Germline CDR1 and CDR2: SGHNT and YYREEE (reference sequence). The CDR3 nucleotides read TGTGCCAGCAGTCGGACTAGCGGGAGGGCCGGGTACGAGCAGTACTTC. Amino acid sequence: CASSRTSGRAGYEQYF.

This chain connects TRBV27 to TRBJ2-7; the D gene is possibly TRBD1 (6 bases). The CDR3 length is 15 residues. V lost 6 bases to trimming and J lost 2 bases, with 17 bases between them. Germline V lookup: CDR1 MNHEY, CDR2 SMNVEV (reference sequence). The CDR3 nucleotides are TGTGCCAGCAGCAACACAGGGCACCGACCCTACGAGCAGTACTTC. Its translation: CASSNTGHRPYEQYF.

This clonotype appeared a few times. V is TRBV11-2 and J is TRBJ2-3; D not certain. This CDR3 comprises 14 residues. Germline lookup yields CDR1 SGHAT and CDR2 FQNNGV. Trimming stripped 3 bases from V and 6 bases from J, with 13 bases between. CDR3 nucleotides: TGTGCCAGCAGCTTCGGTATACCCGGGGATACGCAGTATTTT. This encodes CASSFGIPGDTQYF.

In its sample, this clonotype was seen a few times. V and J are TRBV4-3 and TRBJ1-1; D not resolved. Per the germline V gene, CDR1 is LGHNA and CDR2 is YSLEER. The V and J ends lost 0 bases and 1 base respectively, with 12 bases between them. The CDR3 spans 16 residues. This CDR3 is CASSQDPERGNTEAFF. The DNA for the CDR3 is TGCGCCAGCAGCCAAGATCCGGAAAGAGGGAACACTGAAGCTTTCTTT.

This clonotype occurred a few times. The chain has TRBV10-3 and TRBJ1-1; possible D gene TRBD1, 6 bases. V gave up 4 bases and J gave up 4 bases, with 13 bases separating them. The CDR3 has 14 amino acids. CDR1 is ENHRY, CDR2 SYGVKD, per germline. CDR3 sequence reads: CAISGQEIGTEAFF. CDR3 DNA: TGTGCCATCAGTGGACAGGAAATCGGCACTGAAGCTTTCTTT.

This rearrangement joins TRBV4-2 to TRBJ2-3; 11 bases are shared with TRBD1. Germline values: CDR1 LGHNA, CDR2 YNFKEQ. V gave up 1 base and J gave up 6 bases; unmatched junction bases: 18. The CDR3 spans 20 residues. CDR3 protein: CASSQGTGGIAGLTLDTQYF. DNA of the CDR3: TGTGCCAGCAGCCAAGGGACAGGGGGCATAGCGGGCCTGACCTTGGATACGCAGTATTTT.

This clonotype was counted a few times. The gene calls are TRBV21-1 and TRBJ2-5; the table names TRBD1, a call not compared with the DNA. TRBV21-1 is annotated as a pseudogene. The CDR3 consists of 16 residues. The chain's CDR3 is CASNNAGTEYQETQYF. The CDR3 region has the DNA TGTGCCAGCAACAACGCCGGGACAGAATACCAAGAGACCCAGTACTTC.